This TCR beta chain was captured by sequencing in a study of response to subunit inactivated influenza vaccine. General study results and limits: The authors suggested that few new T cells are recruited per seasonal influenza vaccination.

Of note for this clonotype: Its antigen remains unknown.

Germline CDR1 reads SGHRS; CDR2 reads YFSETQ. V shed 3 bases and J 1 base; nucleotides not matched to a gene: 6. The CDR3 has 15 residues. Via MiXCR, TCRdb re-called the RT-PCR reads, giving one row per CDR3 protein. The sample holds about 500,000 distinct CDR3 sequences; more than 15% are singletons and the top ten take 3% to 3.5%. The sequence was obtained from a man aged 50-75 years who received an inactivated influenza vaccine. The chain has TRBV5-1 and TRBJ1-2, with 7 bases fitting TRBD1. This specimen consisted of CD4+ T cells sorted from PBMCs, obtained less than 30 months after vaccination. The CDR3 nucleotides are TGCGCCAGCAGCTCAAGACAGGGCTATAACTATGGCTACACCTTC. This translates into CASSSRQGYNYGYTF.